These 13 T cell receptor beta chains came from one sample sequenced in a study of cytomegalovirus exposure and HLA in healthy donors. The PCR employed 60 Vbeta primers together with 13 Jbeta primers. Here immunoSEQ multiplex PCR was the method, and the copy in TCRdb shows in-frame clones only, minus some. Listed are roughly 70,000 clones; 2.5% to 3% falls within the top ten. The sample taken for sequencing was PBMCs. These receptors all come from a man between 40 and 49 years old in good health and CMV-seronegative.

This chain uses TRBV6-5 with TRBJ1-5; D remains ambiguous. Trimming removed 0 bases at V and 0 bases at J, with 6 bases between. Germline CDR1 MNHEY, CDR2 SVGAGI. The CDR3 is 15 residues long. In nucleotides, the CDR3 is TGTGCCAGCAGTTACTCGGCAGATAGCAATCAGCCCCAGCATTTT. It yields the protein CASSYSADSNQPQHF.

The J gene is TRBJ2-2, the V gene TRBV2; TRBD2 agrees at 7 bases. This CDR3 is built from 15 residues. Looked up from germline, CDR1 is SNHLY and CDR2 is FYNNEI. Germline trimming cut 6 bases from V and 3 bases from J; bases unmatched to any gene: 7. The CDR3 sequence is CASRLGGSDTGELFF. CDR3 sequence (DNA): TGTGCCAGCAGGTTGGGAGGGTCGGACACCGGGGAGCTGTTTTTT.

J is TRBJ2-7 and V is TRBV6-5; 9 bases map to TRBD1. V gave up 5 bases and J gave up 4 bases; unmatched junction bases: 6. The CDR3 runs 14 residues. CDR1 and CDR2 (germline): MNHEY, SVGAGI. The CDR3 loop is CASSPPGQGYEQYF. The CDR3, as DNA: TGTGCCAGCAGTCCACCGGGACAGGGTTACGAGCAGTACTTC.

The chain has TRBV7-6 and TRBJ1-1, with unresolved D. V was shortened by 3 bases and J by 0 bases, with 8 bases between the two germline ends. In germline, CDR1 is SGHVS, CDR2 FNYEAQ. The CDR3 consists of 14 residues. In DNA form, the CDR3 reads TGTGCCAGCAGCTTCACAGATTTGAACACTGAAGCTTTCTTT. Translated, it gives CASSFTDLNTEAFF.

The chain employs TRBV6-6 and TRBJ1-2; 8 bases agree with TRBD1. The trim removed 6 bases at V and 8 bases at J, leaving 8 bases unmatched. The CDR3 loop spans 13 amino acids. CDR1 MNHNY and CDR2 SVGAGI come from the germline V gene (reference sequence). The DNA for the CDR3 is TGTGCCAGCAGCGGACAGGGAGGTTACGGCTACACCTTC. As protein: CASSGQGGYGYTF.

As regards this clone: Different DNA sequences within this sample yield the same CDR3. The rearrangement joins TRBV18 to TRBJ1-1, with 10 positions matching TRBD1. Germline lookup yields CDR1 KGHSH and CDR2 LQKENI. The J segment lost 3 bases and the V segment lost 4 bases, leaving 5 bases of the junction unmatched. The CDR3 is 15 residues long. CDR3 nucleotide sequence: TGTGCCAGCTCACAGACCGGGACAGGGGACACTGAAGCTTTCTTT. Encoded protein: CASSQTGTGDTEAFF.

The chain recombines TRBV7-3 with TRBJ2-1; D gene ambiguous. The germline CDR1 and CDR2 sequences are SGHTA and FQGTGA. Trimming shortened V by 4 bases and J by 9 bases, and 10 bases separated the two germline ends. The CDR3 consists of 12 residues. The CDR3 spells CASSSVRGEQFF. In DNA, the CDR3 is TGTGCCAGCAGCTCGGTGCGTGGTGAGCAGTTCTTC.

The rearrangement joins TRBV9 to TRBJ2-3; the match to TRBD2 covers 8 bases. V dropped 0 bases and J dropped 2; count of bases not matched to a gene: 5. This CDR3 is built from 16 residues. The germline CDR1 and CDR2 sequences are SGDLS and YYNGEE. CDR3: CASSVGISGDTDTQYF. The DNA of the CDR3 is TGTGCCAGCAGCGTAGGAATTAGCGGGGACACAGATACGCAGTATTTT.

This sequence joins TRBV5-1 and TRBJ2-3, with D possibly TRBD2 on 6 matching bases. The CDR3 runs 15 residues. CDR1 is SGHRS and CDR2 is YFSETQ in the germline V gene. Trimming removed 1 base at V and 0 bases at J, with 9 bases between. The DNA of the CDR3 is TGCGCCAGCAGCTTGTCGGGGGTAAGCACAGATACGCAGTATTTT. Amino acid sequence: CASSLSGVSTDTQYF.

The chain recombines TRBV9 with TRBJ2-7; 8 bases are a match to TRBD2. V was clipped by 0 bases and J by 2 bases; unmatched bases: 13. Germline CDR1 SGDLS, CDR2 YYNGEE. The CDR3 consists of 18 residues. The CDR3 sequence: CASSVEDGGAGAAYEQYF. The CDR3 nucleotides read TGTGCCAGCAGCGTAGAGGACGGGGGAGCGGGAGCCGCCTACGAGCAGTACTTC.

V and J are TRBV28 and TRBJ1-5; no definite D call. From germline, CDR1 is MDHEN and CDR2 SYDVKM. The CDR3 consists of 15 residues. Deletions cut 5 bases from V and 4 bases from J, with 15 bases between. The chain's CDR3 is CASSPFTGGNQPQHF. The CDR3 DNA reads TGTGCCAGCAGTCCTTTTACGGGTGGGAATCAGCCCCAGCATTTT.

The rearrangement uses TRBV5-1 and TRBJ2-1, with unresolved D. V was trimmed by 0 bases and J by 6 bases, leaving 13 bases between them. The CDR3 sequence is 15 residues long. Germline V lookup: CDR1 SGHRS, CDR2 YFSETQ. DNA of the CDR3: TGCGCCAGCAGCTTGGATGGGCAGCTCCTCAATGAGCAGTTCTTC. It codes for CASSLDGQLLNEQFF. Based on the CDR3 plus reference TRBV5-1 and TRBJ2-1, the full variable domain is KAGVTQTPRYLIKTRGQQVTLSCSPISGHRSVSWYQQTPGQGLQFLFEYFSETQRNKGNFPGRFSGRQFSNSRSEMNVSTLELGDSALYLCASSLDGQLLNEQFFGPGTRLTVL.

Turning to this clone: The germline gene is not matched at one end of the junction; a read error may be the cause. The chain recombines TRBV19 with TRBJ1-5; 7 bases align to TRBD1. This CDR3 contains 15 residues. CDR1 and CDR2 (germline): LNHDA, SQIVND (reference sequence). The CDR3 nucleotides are TGTGCCAGTAGTCTAGACCCGGGACAGAATCAGCCCCAGCATTTT. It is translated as CASSLDPGQNQPQHF.